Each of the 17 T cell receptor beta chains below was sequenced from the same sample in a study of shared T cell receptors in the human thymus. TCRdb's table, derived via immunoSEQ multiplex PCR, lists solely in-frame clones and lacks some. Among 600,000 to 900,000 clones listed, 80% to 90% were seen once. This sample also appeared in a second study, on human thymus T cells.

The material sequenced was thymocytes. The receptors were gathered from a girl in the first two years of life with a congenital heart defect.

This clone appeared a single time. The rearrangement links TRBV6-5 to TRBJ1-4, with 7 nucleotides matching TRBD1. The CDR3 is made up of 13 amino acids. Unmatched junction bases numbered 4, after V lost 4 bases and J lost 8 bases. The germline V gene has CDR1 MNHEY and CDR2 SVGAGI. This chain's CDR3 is CASSFRQGEKLFF. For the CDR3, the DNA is TGTGCCAGCAGTTTCCGACAGGGAGAAAAACTGTTTTTT.

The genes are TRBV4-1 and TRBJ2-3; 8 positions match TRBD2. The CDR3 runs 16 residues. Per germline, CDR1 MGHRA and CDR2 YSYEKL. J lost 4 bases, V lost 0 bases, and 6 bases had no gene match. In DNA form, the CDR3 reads TGCGCCAGCAGCCAAGATAGGACGGGGGGGTCAGATACGCAGTATTTT. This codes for CASSQDRTGGSDTQYF.

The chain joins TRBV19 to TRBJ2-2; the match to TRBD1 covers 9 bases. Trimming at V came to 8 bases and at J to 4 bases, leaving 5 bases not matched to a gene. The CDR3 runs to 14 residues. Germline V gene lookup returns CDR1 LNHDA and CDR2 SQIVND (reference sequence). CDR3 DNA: TGTGCCAGTTGGGACAGGGAGGTCACCGGGGAGCTGTTTTTT. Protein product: CASWDREVTGELFF.

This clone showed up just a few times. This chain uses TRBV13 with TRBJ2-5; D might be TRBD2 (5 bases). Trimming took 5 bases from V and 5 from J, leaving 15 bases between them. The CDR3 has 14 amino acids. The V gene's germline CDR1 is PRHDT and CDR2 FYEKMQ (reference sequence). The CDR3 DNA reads TGTGCCAGCAGCCCCGAGGGCTCCTCGGAGACCCAGTACTTC. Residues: CASSPEGSSETQYF. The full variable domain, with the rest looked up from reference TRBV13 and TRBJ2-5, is AAGVIQSPRHLIKEKRETATLKCYPIPRHDTVYWYQQGPGQDPQFLISFYEKMQSDKGSIPDRFSAQQFSDYHSELNMSSLELGDSALYFCASSPEGSSETQYFGPGTRLLVL.

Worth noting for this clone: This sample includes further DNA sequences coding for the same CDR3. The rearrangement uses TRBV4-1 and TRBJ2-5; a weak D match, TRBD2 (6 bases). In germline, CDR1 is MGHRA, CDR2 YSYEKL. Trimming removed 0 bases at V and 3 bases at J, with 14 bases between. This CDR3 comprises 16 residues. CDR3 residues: CASSQERRDREETQYF. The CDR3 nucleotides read TGCGCCAGCAGCCAAGAAAGGCGGGATAGGGAAGAGACCCAGTACTTC.

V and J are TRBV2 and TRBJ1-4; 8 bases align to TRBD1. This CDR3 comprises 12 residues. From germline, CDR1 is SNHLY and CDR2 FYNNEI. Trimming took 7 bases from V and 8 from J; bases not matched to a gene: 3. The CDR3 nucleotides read TGTGCCAGCACCCGGGACAGGGAAAAACTGTTTTTT. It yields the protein CASTRDREKLFF.

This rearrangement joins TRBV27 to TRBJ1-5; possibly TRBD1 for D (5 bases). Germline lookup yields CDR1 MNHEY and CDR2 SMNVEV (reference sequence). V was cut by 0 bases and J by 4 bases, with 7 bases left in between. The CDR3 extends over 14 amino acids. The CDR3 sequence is CASSLSQGNQPQHF. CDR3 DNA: TGTGCCAGCAGTTTATCCCAGGGAAATCAGCCCCAGCATTTT.

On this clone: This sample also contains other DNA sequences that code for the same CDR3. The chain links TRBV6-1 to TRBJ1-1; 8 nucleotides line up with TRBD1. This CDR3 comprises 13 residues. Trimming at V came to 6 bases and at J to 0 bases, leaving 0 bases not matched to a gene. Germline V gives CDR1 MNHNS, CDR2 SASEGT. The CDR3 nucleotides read TGTGCCAGCAGGGGACAGGTGAACACTGAAGCTTTCTTT. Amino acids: CASRGQVNTEAFF.

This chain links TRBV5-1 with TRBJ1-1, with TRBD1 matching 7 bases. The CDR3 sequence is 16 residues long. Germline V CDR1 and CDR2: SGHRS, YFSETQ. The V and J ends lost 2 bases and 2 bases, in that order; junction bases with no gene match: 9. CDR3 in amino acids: CASSFIGTELNTEAFF. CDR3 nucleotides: TGCGCCAGCAGCTTTATTGGGACAGAACTCAACACTGAAGCTTTCTTT.

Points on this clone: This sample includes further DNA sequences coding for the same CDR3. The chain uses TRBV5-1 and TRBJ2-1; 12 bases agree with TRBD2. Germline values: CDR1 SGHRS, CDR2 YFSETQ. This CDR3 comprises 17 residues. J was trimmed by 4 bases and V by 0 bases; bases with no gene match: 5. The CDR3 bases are TGCGCCAGCAGCTTGGGGCTAGCGGGGGGGCCTTACAATGAGCAGTTCTTC. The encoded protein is CASSLGLAGGPYNEQFF. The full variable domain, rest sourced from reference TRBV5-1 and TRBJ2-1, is KAGVTQTPRYLIKTRGQQVTLSCSPISGHRSVSWYQQTPGQGLQFLFEYFSETQRNKGNFPGRFSGRQFSNSRSEMNVSTLELGDSALYLCASSLGLAGGPYNEQFFGPGTRLTVL.

The CDR3 coding sequence is TGTGCCAGCGGGACTCTTGACACCGGGGAGCTGTTTTTT. It translates to CASGTLDTGELFF. The J gene is TRBJ2-2, the V gene TRBV5-4, with D possibly matching TRBD2 (6 bases). The CDR3 length is 13 residues. From germline, CDR1 is SGHNT and CDR2 YYREEE (reference sequence). V lost 7 bases and J 3 bases, leaving 10 bases between the germline ends.

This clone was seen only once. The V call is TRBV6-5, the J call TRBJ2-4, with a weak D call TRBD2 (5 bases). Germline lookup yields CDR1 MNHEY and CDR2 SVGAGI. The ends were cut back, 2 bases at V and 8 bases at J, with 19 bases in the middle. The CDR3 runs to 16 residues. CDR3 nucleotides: TGTGCCAGCAGTTACGGGGTATGGGGTTCCGGGGACATTCAGTACTTC. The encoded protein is CASSYGVWGSGDIQYF.

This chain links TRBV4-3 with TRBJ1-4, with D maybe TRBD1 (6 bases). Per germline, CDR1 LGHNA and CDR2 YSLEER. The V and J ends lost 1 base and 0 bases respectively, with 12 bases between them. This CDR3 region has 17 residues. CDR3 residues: CASSQGGTTATNEKLFF. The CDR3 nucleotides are TGCGCCAGCAGCCAAGGTGGGACAACCGCAACTAATGAAAAACTGTTTTTT.

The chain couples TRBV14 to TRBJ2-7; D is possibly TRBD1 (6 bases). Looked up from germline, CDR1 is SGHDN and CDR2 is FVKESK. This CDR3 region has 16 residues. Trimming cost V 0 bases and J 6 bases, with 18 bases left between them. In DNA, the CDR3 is TGTGCCAGCAGCCAAGAATACCTTTACAGGGTCGGCGAGCAGTACTTC. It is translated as CASSQEYLYRVGEQYF. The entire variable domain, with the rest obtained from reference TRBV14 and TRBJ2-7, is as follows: EAGVTQFPSHSVIEKGQTVTLRCDPISGHDNLYWYRRVMGKEIKFLLHFVKESKQDESGMPNNRFLAERTGGTYSTLKVQPAELEDSGVYFCASSQEYLYRVGEQYFGPGTRLTVT.

The CDR3 bases are TGTGCCAGCAGCTCACCGACAGGTTCATATGGCTACACCTTC. Translation: CASSSPTGSYGYTF. The V gene is TRBV7-3, the J gene TRBJ1-2; TRBD1 is a possible D gene (6 bases). V gave up 4 bases and J gave up 5 bases, with 14 bases separating them. The CDR3 runs to 14 residues. CDR1 is SGHTA and CDR2 is FQGTGA in the germline V gene.

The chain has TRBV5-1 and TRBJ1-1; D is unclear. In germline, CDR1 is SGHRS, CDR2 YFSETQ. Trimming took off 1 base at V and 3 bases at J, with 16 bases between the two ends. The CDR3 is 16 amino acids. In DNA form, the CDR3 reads TGCGCCAGCAGCTTGCCAACAGACCCGTGGGACACTGAAGCTTTCTTT. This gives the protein CASSLPTDPWDTEAFF.

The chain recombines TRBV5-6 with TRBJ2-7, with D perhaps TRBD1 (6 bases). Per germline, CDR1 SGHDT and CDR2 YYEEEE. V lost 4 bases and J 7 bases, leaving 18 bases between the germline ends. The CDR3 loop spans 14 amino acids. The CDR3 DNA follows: TGTGCCAGCAGCATCGGCCCAGGGGTGGGTGAGCAGTACTTC. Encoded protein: CASSIGPGVGEQYF.